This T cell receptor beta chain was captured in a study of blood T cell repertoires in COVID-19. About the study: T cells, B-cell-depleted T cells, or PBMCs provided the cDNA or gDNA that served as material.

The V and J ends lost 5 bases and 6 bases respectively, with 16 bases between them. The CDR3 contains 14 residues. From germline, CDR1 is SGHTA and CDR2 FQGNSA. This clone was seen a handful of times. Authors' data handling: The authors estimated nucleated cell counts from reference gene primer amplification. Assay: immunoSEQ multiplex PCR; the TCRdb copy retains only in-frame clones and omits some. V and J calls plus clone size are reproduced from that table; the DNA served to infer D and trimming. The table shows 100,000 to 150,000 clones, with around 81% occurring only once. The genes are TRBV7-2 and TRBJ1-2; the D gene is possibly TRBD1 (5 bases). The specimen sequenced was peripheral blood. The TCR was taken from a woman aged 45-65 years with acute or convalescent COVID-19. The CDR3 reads CASSTPWGRDGYTF. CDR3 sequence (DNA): TGTGCCAGCAGCACACCTTGGGGCAGGGATGGCTACACCTTC.